This TCR beta chain was identified in a study of human T cells and chemical hapten exposure. TCRdb reanalysed the RACE reads using MiXCR and keeps one entry per CDR3 protein. The table records 90,000 or so distinct CDR3 sequences, under 12% of them present only once. This sample's time point: patch test 1, 2 weeks after DPC sensitization. Treatment indicated: therapeutic diphenylcyclopropenone sensitization with weekly scalp DPC. The CDR3 totals 11 residues. V lost 5 bases and J 7 bases, leaving 9 bases between the germline ends. Germline assignment: CDR1 MNHEY and CDR2 SVGAGI. The TCR was taken from a middle-aged man with alopecia areata. Some clones in this sample may be carry-over from other donors' samples. The chain combines TRBV6-5 with TRBJ2-7; D may be TRBD2 (5 bases). This specimen consisted of whole blood, obtained in connection with sensitization to the hapten diphenylcyclopropenone (DPC). CDR3 coding DNA: TGTGCCAGCAGTCAGCCGGGGGAGCAGTACTTC. This codes for CASSQPGEQYF.